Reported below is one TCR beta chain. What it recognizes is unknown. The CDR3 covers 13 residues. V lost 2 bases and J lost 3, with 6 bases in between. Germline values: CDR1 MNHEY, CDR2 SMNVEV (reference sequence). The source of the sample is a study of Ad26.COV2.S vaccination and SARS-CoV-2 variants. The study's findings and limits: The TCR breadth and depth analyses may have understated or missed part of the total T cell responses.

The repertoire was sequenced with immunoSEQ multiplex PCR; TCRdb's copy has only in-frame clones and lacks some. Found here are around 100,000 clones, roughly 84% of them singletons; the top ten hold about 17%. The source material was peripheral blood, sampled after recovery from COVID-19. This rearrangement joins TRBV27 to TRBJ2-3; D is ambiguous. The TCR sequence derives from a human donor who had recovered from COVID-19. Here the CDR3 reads CASSLKSTDTQYF. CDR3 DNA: TGTGCCAGCAGTTTAAAGTCGACAGATACGCAGTATTTT.